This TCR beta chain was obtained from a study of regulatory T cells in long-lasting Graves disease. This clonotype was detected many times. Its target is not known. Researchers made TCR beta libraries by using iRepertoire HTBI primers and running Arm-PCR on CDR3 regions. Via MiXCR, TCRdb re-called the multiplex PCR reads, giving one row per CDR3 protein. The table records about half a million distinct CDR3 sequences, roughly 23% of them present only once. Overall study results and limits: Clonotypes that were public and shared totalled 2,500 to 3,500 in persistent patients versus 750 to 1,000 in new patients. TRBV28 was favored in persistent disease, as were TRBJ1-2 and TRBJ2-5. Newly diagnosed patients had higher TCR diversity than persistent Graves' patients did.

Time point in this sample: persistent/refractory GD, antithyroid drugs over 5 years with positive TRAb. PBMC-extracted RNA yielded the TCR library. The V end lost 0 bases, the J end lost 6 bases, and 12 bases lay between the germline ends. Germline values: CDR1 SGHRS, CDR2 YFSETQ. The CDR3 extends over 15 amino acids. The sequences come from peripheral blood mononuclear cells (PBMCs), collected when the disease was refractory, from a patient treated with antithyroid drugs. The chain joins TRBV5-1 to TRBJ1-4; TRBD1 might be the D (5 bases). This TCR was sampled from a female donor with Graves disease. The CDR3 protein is CASSLDGRGDEKLFF. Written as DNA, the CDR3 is TGCGCCAGCAGCTTGGATGGGAGGGGAGATGAAAAACTGTTTTTT.